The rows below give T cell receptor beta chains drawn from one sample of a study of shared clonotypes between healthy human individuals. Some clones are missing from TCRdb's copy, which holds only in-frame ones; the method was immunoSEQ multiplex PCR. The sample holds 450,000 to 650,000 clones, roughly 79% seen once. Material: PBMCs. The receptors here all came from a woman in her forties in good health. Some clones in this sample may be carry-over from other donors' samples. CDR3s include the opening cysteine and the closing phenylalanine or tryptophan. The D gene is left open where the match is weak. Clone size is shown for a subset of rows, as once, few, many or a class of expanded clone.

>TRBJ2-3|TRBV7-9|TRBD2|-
TGTGCCAGCAGTTCAAGCGGGGAAACAGATACGCAGTATTTT
CASSSSGETDTQYF
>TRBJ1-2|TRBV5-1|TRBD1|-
TGCGCCAGCAGCCCCGAGGTCCGCCGGACAGGGGTCGGCTACACCTTC
CASSPEVRRTGVGYTF
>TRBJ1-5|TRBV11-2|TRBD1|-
TGTGCCAGCAGCGAGGGACAGGGGGCACTAAATCAGCCCCAGCATTTT
CASSEGQGALNQPQHF
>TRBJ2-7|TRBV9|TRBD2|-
TGTGCCAGCAGCCAAACTAGCGGAGGGAATTACGAGCAGTACTTC
CASSQTSGGNYEQYF
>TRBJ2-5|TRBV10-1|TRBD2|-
TGCGCCAGCAGTGACACGGGACTAGCGGGAGAGACCCAGTACTTC
CASSDTGLAGETQYF
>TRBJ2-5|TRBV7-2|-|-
TGTGCCAGCAGCTCCCCGACAGGGAGGGAGACCCAGTACTTC
CASSSPTGRETQYF
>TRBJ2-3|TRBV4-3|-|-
TGCGCCAGCAGCCAAGTTTCGAGCGGTATAAGCACAGATACGCAGTATTTT
CASSQVSSGISTDTQYF
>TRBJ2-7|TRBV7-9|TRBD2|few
TGTGCCAGCAGGGAAAGCGGGAGGGAAGAGCAGTACTTC
CASRESGREEQYF
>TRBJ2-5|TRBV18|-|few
TGTGCCAGCTCACCAGGTTCCTTTCGGGAGACCCAGTACTTC
CASSPGSFRETQYF
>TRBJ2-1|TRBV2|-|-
TGTGCCAGCAGTGATCGTTCAAACTACAATGAGCAGTTCTTC
CASSDRSNYNEQFF
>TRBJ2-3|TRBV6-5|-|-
TGTGCCAGCCGCGAAGTGGGAACAGATACGCAGTATTTT
CASREVGTDTQYF
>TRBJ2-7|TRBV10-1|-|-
TGCGCCAGCAGAACGCGCAGGGCCTGGACCCCCTACGAGCAGTACTTC
CASRTRRAWTPYEQYF
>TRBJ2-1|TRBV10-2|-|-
TGCGCCAGCAGTGTGCTAGCAAACTCCTACAATGAGCAGTTCTTC
CASSVLANSYNEQFF
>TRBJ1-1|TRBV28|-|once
TGTGCCAGCAGTGGTGAAAGGGGTGGCCCTGAAGCTTTCTTT
CASSGERGGPEAFF
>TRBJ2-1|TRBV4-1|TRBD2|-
TGCGCCAGCAGCCAAGGGGCTGGACTAGCGGGACCTTACAATGAGCAGTTCTTC
CASSQGAGLAGPYNEQFF
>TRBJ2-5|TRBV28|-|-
TGTGCCAGCAGTGAGGCTGCGGGGCCAGAGACCCAGTACTTC
CASSEAAGPETQYF
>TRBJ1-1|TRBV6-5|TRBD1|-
TGTGCCAGCAGTTACTTTTCAGGGGGCACTGAAGCTTTCTTT
CASSYFSGGTEAFF
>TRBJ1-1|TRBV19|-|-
TGTGCCAGTACCCCCCCCCGCCGGACGTACACTGAAGCTTTCTTT
CASTPPRRTYTEAFF
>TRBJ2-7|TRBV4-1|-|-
TGCGCCAGCAGCCAAGCCCCCTATGCGTACGAGCAGTACTTC
CASSQAPYAYEQYF